Sequencing of this T cell receptor beta chain was carried out in a study of PD-1 blockade in classical Hodgkin lymphoma. Broader study findings: Undefined causes, possibly disease activity or prior therapy, underlie the repertoire differences.

The method was immunoSEQ multiplex PCR; TCRdb's version includes in-frame clones alone and lacks a portion of them. The sample includes some 100,000 clones, 93% of them seen just once. As for this clone: Its antigen is undetermined.

Time point reported: cycle 4 day 1 (C4D1), after more than five weeks of nivolumab. All the patients suffered relapse after autologous stem cell transplantation, and brentuximab vedotin exposure differed. Trimming removed 1 base from V and 6 bases from J; junction bases left unmatched: 3. The CDR3 runs to 13 residues. Germline CDR1 reads MNHEY; CDR2 reads SMNVEV (reference sequence). This sequence originates from a human donor with classical Hodgkin lymphoma. The chain recombines TRBV27 with TRBJ2-7, with TRBD2 identical over 7 bases. The sequences come from peripheral blood mononuclear cells (PBMCs), collected before the fourth cycle of nivolumab. CDR3 sequence (DNA): TGTGCCAGCAGTTTATGGGGGGGGTTCGAGCAGTACTTC. Protein: CASSLWGGFEQYF.